The T cell receptor (beta chain) under discussion was sequenced for a study of cytomegalovirus exposure and HLA in healthy donors. Some clones are missing from TCRdb's copy, which holds only in-frame ones; the method was immunoSEQ multiplex PCR. The sample holds 200,000 to 300,000 clones, more than 85% seen once. The germline gives CDR1 MNHEY, CDR2 SMNVEV (reference sequence). CDR3 length: 16 amino acids. V was cut by 2 bases and J by 0 bases, with 11 bases left in between. This sequence was found in a man aged 18-30 years in good health and CMV-seropositive. The J gene is TRBJ1-5, the V gene TRBV27; D call uncertain. Sequenced sample: PBMCs. CDR3 in amino acids: CASSLIAGLSNQPQHF. The CDR3 DNA reads as TGTGCCAGCAGTTTAATTGCAGGCCTTAGCAATCAGCCCCAGCATTTT.